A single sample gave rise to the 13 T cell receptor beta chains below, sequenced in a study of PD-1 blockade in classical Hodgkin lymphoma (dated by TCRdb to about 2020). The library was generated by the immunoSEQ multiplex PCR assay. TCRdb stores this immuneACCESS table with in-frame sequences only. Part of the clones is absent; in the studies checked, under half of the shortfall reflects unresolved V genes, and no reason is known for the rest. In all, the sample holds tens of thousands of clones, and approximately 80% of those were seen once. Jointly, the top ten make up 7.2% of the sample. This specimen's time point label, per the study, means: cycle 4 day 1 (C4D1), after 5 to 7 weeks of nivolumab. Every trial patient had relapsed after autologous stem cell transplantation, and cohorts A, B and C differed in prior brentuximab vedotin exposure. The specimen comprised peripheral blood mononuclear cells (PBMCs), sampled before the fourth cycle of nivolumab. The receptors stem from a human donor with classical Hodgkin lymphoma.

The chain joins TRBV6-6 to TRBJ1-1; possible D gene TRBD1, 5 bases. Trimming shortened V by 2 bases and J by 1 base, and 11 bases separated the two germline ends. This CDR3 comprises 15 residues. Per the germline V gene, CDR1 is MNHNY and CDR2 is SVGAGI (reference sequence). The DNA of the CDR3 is TGTGCCAGCAGTTACGAACAGGCAGCGAACACTGAAGCTTTCTTT. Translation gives CASSYEQAANTEAFF.

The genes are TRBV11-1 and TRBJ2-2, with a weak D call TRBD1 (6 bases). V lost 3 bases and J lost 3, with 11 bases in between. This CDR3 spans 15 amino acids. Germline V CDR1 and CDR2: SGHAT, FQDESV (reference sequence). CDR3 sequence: CASSFWQGYTGELFF. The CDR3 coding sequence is TGTGCCAGCAGCTTTTGGCAGGGGTACACCGGGGAGCTGTTTTTT. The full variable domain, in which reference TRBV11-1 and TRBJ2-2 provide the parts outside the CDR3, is EAEVAQSPRYKITEKSQAVAFWCDPISGHATLYWYRQILGQGPELLVQFQDESVVDDSQLPKDRFSAERLKGVDSTLKIQPAELGDSAMYLCASSFWQGYTGELFFGEGSRLTVL.

In DNA, the CDR3 is TGTGCCAGCAGCGTAGGACGAACGCCTAAAAAGAGCACAGATACGCAGTATTTT. Translation: CASSVGRTPKKSTDTQYF. This sequence joins TRBV9 and TRBJ2-3, with D hard to call. Trimming removed 0 bases from V and 0 bases from J, with 17 bases in between. CDR1 and CDR2 (germline): SGDLS, YYNGEE. There are 18 residues in the CDR3.

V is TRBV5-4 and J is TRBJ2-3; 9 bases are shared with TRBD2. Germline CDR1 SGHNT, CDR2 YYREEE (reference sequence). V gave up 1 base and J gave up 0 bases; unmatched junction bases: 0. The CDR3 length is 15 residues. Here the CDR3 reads CASSLTSGSTDTQYF. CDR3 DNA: TGTGCCAGCAGCTTGACTAGCGGGAGCACAGATACGCAGTATTTT.

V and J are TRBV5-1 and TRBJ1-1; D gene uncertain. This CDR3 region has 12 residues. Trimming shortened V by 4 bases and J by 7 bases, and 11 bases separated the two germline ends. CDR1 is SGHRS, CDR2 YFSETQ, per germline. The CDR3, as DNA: TGCGCCAGCAGCCCGGAGACTGGTGAAGCTTTCTTT. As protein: CASSPETGEAFF.

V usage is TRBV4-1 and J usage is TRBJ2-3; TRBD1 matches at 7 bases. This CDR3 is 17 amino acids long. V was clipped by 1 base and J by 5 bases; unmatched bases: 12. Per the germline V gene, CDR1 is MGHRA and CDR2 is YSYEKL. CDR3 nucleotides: TGCGCCAGCAGCCAAGCCCCACAGGGGTTGGGCTTAGATACGCAGTATTTT. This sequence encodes CASSQAPQGLGLDTQYF.

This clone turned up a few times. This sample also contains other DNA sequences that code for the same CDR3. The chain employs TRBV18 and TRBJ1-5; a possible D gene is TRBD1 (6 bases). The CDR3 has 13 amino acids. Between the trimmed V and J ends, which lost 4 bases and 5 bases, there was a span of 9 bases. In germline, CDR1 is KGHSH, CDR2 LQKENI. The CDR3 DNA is TGTGCCAGCTCACTGGACAGAGATCAGCCCCAGCATTTT. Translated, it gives CASSLDRDQPQHF.

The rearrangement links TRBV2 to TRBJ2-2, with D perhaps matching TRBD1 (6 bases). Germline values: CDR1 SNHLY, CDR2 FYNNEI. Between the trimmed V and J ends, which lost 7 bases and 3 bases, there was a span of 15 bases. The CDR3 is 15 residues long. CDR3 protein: CASNQGPMDTGELFF. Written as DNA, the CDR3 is TGTGCCAGCAACCAGGGGCCGATGGACACCGGGGAGCTGTTTTTT. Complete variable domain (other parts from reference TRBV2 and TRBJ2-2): EPEVTQTPSHQVTQMGQEVILRCVPISNHLYFYWYRQILGQKVEFLVSFYNNEISEKSEIFDDQFSVERPDGSNFTLKIRSTKLEDSAMYFCASNQGPMDTGELFFGEGSRLTVL.

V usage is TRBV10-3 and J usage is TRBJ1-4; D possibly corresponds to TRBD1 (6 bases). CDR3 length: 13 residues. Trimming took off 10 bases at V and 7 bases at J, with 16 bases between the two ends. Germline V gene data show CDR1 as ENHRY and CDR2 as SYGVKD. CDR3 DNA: TGTGCCACCCGGACAGAAGGGGGTGAAAAACTGTTTTTT. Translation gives CATRTEGGEKLFF.

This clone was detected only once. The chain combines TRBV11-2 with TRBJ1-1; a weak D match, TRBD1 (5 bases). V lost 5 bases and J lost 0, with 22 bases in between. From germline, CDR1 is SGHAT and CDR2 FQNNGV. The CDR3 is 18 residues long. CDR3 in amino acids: CASSLRRLSRTLNTEAFF. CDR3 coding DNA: TGTGCCAGCAGCCTCCGTAGGTTAAGTAGGACACTGAACACTGAAGCTTTCTTT. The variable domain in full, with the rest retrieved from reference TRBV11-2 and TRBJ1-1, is EAGVAQSPRYKIIEKRQSVAFWCNPISGHATLYWYQQILGQGPKLLIQFQNNGVVDDSQLPKDRFSAERLKGVDSTLKIQPAKLEDSAVYLCASSLRRLSRTLNTEAFFGQGTRLTVV.

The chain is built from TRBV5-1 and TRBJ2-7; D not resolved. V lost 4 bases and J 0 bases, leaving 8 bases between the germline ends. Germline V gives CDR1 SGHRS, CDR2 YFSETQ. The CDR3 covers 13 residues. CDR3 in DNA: TGCGCCAGCAGCCCGGCAGACTCCTACGAGCAGTACTTC. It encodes CASSPADSYEQYF.

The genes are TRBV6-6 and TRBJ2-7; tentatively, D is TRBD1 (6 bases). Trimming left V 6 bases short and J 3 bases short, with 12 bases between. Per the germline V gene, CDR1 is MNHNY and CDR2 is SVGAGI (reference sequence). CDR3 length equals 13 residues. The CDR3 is CASRSGHIYEQYF. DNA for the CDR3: TGTGCCAGCAGATCGGGACACATCTACGAGCAGTACTTC.

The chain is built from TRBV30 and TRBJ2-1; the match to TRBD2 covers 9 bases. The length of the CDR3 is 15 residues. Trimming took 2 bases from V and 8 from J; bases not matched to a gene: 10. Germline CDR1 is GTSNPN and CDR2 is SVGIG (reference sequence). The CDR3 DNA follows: TGTGCCTGGAGTCGGGCAAGCGGGAGGTCCGATGAGCAGTTCTTC. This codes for CAWSRASGRSDEQFF.